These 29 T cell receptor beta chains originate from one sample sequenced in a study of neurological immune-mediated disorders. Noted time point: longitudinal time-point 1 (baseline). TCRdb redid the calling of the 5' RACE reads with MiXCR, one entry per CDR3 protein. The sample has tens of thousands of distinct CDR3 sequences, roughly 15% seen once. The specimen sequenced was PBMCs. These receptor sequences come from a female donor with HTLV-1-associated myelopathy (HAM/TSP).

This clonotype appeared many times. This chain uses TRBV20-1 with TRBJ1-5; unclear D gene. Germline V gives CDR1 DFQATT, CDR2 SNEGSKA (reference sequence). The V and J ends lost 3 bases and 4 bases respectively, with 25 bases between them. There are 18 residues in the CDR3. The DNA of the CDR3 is TGCAGTGCTAGTCTTCCGGAGGGTTCGGGTGGGTTTAATCAGCCCCAGCATTTT. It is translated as CSASLPEGSGGFNQPQHF.

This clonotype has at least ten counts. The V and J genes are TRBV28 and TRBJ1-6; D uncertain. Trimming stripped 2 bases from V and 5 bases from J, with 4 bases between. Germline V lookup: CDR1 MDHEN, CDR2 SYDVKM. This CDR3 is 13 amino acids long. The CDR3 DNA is TGTGCCAGCAGTTTACAGCATAATTCACCCCTCCACTTT. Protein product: CASSLQHNSPLHF.

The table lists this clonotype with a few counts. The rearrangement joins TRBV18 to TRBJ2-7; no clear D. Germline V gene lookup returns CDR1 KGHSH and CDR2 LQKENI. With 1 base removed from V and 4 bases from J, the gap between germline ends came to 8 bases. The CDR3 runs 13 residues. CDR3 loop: CASSPRSVYEQYF. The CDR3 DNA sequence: TGTGCCAGCTCACCACGGTCAGTTTACGAGCAGTACTTC.

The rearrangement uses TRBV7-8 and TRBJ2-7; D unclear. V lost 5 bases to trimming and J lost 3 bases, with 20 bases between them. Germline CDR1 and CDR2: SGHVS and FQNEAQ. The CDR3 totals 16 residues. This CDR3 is CASSPPLGLRGYEQYF. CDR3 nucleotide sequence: TGTGCCAGCAGCCCACCTTTAGGGCTACGAGGCTACGAGCAGTACTTC.

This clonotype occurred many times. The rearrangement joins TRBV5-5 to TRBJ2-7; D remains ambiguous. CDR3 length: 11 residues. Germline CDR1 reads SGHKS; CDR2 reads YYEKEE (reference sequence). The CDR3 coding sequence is TGTGCGCCGGAAGTGCGCAACGAGCAGTACTTC. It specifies CAPEVRNEQYF.

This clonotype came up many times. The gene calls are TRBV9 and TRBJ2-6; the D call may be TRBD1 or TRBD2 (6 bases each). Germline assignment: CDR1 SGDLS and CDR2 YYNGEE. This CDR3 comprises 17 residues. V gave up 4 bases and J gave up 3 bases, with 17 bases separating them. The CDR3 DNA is TGTGCCAGCAGCTCCGTTCGGGGGCTGGGTGGGGCCAACGTCCTGACTTTC. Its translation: CASSSVRGLGGANVLTF.

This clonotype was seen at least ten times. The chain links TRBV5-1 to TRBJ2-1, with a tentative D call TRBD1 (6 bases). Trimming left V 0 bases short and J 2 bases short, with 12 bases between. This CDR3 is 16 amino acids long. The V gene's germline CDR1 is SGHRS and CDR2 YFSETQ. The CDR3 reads CASSLVQGITYNEQFF. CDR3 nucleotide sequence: TGCGCCAGCAGCTTGGTGCAGGGGATCACCTACAATGAGCAGTTCTTC. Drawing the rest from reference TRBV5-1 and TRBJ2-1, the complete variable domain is KAGVTQTPRYLIKTRGQQVTLSCSPISGHRSVSWYQQTPGQGLQFLFEYFSETQRNKGNFPGRFSGRQFSNSRSEMNVSTLELGDSALYLCASSLVQGITYNEQFFGPGTRLTVL.

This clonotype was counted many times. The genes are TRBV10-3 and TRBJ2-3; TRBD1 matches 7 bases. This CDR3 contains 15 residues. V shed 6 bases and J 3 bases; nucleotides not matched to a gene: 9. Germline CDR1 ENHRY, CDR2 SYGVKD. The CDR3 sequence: CAIRVTGVGTDTQYF. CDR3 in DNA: TGTGCCATCAGGGTAACAGGGGTCGGTACAGATACGCAGTATTTT.

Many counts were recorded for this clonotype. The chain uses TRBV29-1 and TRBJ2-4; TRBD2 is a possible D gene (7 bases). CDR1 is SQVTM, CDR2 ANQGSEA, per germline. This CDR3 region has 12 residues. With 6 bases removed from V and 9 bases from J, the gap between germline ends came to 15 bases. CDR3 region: CSVLAGEGIQYF. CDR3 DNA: TGCAGCGTCTTAGCAGGGGAGGGCATTCAGTACTTC.

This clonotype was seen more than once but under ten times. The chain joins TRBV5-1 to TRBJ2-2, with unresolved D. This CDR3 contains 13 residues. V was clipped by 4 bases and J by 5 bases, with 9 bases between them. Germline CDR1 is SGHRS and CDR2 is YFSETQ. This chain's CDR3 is CASSRDGTGELFF. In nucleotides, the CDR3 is TGCGCCAGCAGCCGAGACGGGACCGGGGAGCTGTTTTTT.

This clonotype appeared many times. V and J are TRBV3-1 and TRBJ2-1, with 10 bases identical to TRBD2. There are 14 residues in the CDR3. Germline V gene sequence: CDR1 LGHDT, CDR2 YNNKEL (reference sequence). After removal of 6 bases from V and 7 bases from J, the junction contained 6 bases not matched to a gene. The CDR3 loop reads CASRHTSGENEQFF. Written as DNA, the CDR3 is TGTGCCAGCAGGCACACTAGCGGGGAAAATGAGCAGTTCTTC.

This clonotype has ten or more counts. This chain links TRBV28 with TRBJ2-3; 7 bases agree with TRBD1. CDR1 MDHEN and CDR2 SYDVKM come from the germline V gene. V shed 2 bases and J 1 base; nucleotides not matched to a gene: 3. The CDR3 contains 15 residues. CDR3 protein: CASSLLGTGTDTQYF. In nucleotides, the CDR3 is TGTGCCAGCAGTTTACTCGGGACAGGCACAGATACGCAGTATTTT.

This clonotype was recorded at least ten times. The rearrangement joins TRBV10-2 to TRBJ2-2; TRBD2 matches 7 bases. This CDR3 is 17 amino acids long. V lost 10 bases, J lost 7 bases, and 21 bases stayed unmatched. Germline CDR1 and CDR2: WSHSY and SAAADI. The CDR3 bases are TGCGCCACCCATAGAGGCATAGGACTAGATATCGTCGGGGAGCTGTTTTTT. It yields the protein CATHRGIGLDIVGELFF.

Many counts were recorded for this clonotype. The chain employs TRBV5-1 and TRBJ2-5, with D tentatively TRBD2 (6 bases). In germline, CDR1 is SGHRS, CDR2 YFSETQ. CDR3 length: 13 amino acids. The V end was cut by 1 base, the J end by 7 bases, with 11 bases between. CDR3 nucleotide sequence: TGCGCCAGCAGCTTGATGGGGGGATGGACCCAGTACTTC. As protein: CASSLMGGWTQYF.

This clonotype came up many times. DNA for the CDR3: TGCGCCAGCACCGGGACGGCCCACACTGAAGCTTTCTTT. It translates to CASTGTAHTEAFF. This chain uses TRBV5-1 with TRBJ1-1; D may be TRBD1 (5 bases). Germline V CDR1 and CDR2: SGHRS, YFSETQ. The CDR3 has 13 amino acids. The V end lost 6 bases, the J end lost 3 bases, and 12 bases lay between the germline ends. Drawing the rest from reference TRBV5-1 and TRBJ1-1, the complete variable domain is KAGVTQTPRYLIKTRGQQVTLSCSPISGHRSVSWYQQTPGQGLQFLFEYFSETQRNKGNFPGRFSGRQFSNSRSEMNVSTLELGDSALYLCASTGTAHTEAFFGQGTRLTVV.

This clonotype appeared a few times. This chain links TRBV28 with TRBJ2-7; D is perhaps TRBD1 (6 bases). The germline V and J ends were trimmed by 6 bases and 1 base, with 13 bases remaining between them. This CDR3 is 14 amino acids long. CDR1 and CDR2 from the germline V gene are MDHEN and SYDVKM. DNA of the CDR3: TGTGCCAGCAGGCCCACAGGGTTTTCCTACGAGCAGTACTTC. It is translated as CASRPTGFSYEQYF.

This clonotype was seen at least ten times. DNA of the CDR3: TGTGCCATCAGCGGCGGGACATACACTGAAGCTTTCTTT. Translating gives CAISGGTYTEAFF. The chain recombines TRBV10-3 with TRBJ1-1; D may be TRBD1 (6 bases). Germline CDR1 is ENHRY and CDR2 is SYGVKD. V lost 6 bases, J lost 3 bases, and 11 bases lay in between. The CDR3 has 13 amino acids.

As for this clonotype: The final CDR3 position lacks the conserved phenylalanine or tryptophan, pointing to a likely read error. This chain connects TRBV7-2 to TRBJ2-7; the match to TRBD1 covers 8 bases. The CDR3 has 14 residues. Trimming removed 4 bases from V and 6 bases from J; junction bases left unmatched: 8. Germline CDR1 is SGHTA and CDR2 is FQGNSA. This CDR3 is CASSSRDRPGEQYL. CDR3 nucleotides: TGTGCCAGCAGCTCGCGGGACAGGCCCGGCGAGCAGTACTTA.

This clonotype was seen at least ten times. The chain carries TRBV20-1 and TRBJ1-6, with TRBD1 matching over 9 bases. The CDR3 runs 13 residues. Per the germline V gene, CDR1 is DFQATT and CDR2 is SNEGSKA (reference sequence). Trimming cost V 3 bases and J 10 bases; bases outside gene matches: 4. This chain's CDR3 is CSARGQGRSPLHF. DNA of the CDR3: TGCAGTGCTAGGGGACAGGGACGGTCACCCCTCCACTTT.

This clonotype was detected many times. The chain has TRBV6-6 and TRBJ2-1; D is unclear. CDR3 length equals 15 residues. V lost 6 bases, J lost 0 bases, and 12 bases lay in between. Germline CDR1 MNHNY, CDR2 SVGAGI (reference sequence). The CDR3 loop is CASSLYTSSYNEQFF. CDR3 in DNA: TGTGCCAGCAGCTTATACACGAGCTCCTACAATGAGCAGTTCTTC.

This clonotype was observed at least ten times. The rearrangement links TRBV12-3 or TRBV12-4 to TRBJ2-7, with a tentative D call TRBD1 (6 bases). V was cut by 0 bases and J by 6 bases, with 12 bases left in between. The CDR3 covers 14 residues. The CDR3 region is CASSLAGTWSEQYF. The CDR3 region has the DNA TGTGCCAGCAGTTTAGCCGGGACATGGTCCGAGCAGTACTTC.

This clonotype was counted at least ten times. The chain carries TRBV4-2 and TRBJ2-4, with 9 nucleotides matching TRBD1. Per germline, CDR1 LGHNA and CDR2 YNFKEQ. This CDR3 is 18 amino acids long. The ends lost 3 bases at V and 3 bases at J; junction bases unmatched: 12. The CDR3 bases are TGTGCCAGCAGCCAGGGGACAGGGTTTGGTTATGACAAAAACATTCAGTACTTC. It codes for CASSQGTGFGYDKNIQYF.

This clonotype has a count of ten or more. The CDR3 bases are TGTGCCAGCAGTCCACCGCCGGGACAGGGGTCCAATGAGCAGTTCTTC. This codes for CASSPPPGQGSNEQFF. The rearrangement joins TRBV28 to TRBJ2-1; 10 bases are a match to TRBD1. Germline V gene data show CDR1 as MDHEN and CDR2 as SYDVKM. The CDR3 is 16 residues long. Trimming took 5 bases from V and 6 from J; bases not matched to a gene: 10.

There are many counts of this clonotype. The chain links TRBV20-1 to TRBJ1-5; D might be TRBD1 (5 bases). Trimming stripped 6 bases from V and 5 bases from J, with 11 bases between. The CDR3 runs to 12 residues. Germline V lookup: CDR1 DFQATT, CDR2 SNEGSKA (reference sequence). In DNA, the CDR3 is TGCAGTGCCCAGGGATCGGATCAGCCCCAGCATTTT. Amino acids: CSAQGSDQPQHF.

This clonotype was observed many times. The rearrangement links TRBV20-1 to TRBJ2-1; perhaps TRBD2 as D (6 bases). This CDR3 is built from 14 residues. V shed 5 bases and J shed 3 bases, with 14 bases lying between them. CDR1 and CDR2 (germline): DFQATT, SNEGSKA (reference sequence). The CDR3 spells CSAPGRGNYNEQFF. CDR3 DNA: TGCAGTGCTCCCGGACGGGGGAACTACAATGAGCAGTTCTTC.

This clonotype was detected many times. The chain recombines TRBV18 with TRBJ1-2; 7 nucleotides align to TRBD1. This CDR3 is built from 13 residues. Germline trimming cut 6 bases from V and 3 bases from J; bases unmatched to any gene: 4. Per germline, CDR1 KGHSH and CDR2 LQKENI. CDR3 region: CASSPGTDYGYTF. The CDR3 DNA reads TGTGCCAGCTCGCCCGGGACAGACTATGGCTACACCTTC.

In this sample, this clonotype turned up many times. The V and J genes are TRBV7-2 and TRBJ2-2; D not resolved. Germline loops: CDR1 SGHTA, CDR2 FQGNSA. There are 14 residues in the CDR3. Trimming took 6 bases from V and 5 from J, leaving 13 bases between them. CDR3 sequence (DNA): TGTGCCAGCAGAATAGCTTCCGGGACCGGGGAGCTGTTTTTT. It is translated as CASRIASGTGELFF.

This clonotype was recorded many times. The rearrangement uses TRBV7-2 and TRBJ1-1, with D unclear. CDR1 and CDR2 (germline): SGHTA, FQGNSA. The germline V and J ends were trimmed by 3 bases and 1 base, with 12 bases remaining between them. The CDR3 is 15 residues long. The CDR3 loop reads CASSLCRDKNTEAFF. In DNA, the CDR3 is TGTGCCAGCAGCTTGTGTCGGGATAAGAACACTGAAGCTTTCTTT.

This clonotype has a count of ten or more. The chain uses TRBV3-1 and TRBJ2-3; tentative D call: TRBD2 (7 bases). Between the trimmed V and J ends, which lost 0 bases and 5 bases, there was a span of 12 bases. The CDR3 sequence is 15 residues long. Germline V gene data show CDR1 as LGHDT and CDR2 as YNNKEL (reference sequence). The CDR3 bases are TGTGCCAGCAGCCAAGACCGGGGGGCAGGAGATACGCAGTATTTT. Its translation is CASSQDRGAGDTQYF.